This T cell receptor beta chain derives from a study of blood T cell repertoires in COVID-19. Study context: From T cells, B-cell-depleted T cells, or PBMCs came the material, which was cDNA or gDNA.

The CDR3 consists of 13 residues. The germline V and J ends were trimmed by 5 bases and 4 bases, with 8 bases remaining between them. Here immunoSEQ multiplex PCR was the method, and the copy in TCRdb shows in-frame clones only, minus some. This sample has over 60,000 clones, with about 92% found just once. Sequenced input: peripheral blood. This TCR derives from a woman of 80 years or more with active or convalescent COVID-19. The chain has TRBV12-3 or TRBV12-4 and TRBJ1-4; D possibly corresponds to TRBD1 (5 bases). The CDR3 sequence: CASSPDSNEKLFF. The CDR3 nucleotides are TGTGCCAGCAGTCCCGACAGTAATGAAAAACTGTTTTTT.